Listed here are 11 T cell receptor beta chains from one sample, sequenced in a study of blood T cell repertoires in COVID-19. Assay used: immunoSEQ multiplex PCR; TCRdb lists only in-frame clones, some missing. The sample holds nearly 100,000 clones, approximately 82% seen once. The sequenced sample consisted of peripheral blood. These receptors all stem from a man between 65 and 85 years old with acute or convalescent COVID-19.

The chain employs TRBV27 and TRBJ2-7; D might be TRBD1 (6 bases). Germline V lookup: CDR1 MNHEY, CDR2 SMNVEV (reference sequence). V lost 6 bases and J 3 bases, leaving 15 bases between the germline ends. This CDR3 comprises 14 residues. This CDR3 reads CASSHRNRDYEQYF. CDR3 nucleotides: TGTGCCAGCAGCCACAGAAACAGGGACTACGAGCAGTACTTC.

This chain joins TRBV30 and TRBJ2-1; no clear D. The CDR3 loop spans 12 amino acids. V was cut by 0 bases and J by 10 bases, with 10 bases left in between. Germline V lookup: CDR1 GTSNPN, CDR2 SVGIG (reference sequence). In DNA form, the CDR3 reads TGTGCCTGGAGTGTTTCCCCCAGGGAGCAGTTCTTC. It translates to CAWSVSPREQFF.

The rearrangement joins TRBV19 to TRBJ1-5; D gene ambiguous. The germline V and J ends were trimmed by 3 bases and 2 bases, with 5 bases remaining between them. CDR1 is LNHDA and CDR2 is SQIVND in the germline V gene (reference sequence). The CDR3 is 13 residues long. The CDR3 region is CASSISGNQPQHF. The CDR3 bases are TGTGCCAGTAGTATCTCCGGCAATCAGCCCCAGCATTTT.

This clone was found a few times. The chain links TRBV27 to TRBJ1-6; the D gene is possibly TRBD1 (6 bases). V was shortened by 5 bases and J by 13 bases, with 18 bases between the two germline ends. Germline V gene data show CDR1 as MNHEY and CDR2 as SMNVEV (reference sequence). This CDR3 region has 14 residues. The CDR3 DNA reads as TGTGCCAGCAGTGCTAACCGGGCAGGGGCCCCCCTCCACTTT. Protein sequence: CASSANRAGAPLHF.

The chain joins TRBV11-2 to TRBJ2-7; weak D call: TRBD2 (6 bases). This CDR3 is 13 amino acids long. V lost 5 bases and J 6 bases, leaving 14 bases between the germline ends. Germline values: CDR1 SGHAT, CDR2 FQNNGV. CDR3 amino acids: CASSPTSGREQYF. The DNA of the CDR3 is TGTGCCAGCAGCCCGACTAGTGGTCGCGAGCAGTACTTC.

CDR3 protein: CSVSGTGVETQYF. As DNA, the CDR3 is TGCAGCGTCTCCGGGACAGGGGTAGAGACCCAGTACTTC. The chain recombines TRBV29-1 with TRBJ2-5; 10 positions match TRBD1. The ends lost 6 bases at V and 4 bases at J; junction bases unmatched: 5. Germline V lookup: CDR1 SQVTM, CDR2 ANQGSEA. CDR3 length: 13 amino acids.

This chain uses TRBV7-3 with TRBJ1-1; no definite D call. The germline V gene encodes CDR1 SGHTA and CDR2 FQGTGA. The CDR3 runs 13 residues. V dropped 4 bases and J dropped 0 bases, with 6 bases sitting between them. The CDR3 reads CASSWSVNTEAFF. In DNA, the CDR3 is TGTGCCAGCAGCTGGAGCGTGAACACTGAAGCTTTCTTT. The complete variable domain, with remaining parts taken from reference TRBV7-3 and TRBJ1-1, reads GAGVSQTPSNKVTEKGKYVELRCDPISGHTALYWYRQSLGQGPEFLIYFQGTGAADDSGLPNDRFFAVRPEGSVSTLKIQRTERGDSAVYLCASSWSVNTEAFFGQGTRLTVV.

The chain is built from TRBV2 and TRBJ1-6, with D perhaps TRBD1 (5 bases). This CDR3 comprises 15 residues. Germline lookup yields CDR1 SNHLY and CDR2 FYNNEI. The V gene lost 3 bases and the J gene lost 8 bases, with 14 bases spanning the gap. The CDR3 here is CASSERGPGDSPLHF. CDR3 coding DNA: TGTGCCAGCAGTGAGCGGGGACCCGGGGATTCACCCCTCCACTTT.

The chain employs TRBV28 and TRBJ1-5; 9 bases map to TRBD1. The germline V gene has CDR1 MDHEN and CDR2 SYDVKM. CDR3 length equals 15 residues. J lost 4 bases, V lost 3 bases, and 4 bases had no gene match. This CDR3 is CASSFSGTGNQPQHF. The DNA for the CDR3 is TGTGCCAGCAGTTTTTCCGGGACAGGGAATCAGCCCCAGCATTTT.

V is TRBV12-3 or TRBV12-4 and J is TRBJ2-1, with D maybe TRBD1 (5 bases). This CDR3 comprises 13 residues. V was cut by 6 bases and J by 5 bases, with 11 bases left in between. CDR3 sequence: CASSVDRDNEQFF. In DNA form, the CDR3 reads TGTGCCAGCAGCGTCGACAGAGACAATGAGCAGTTCTTC.

The rearrangement links TRBV2 to TRBJ1-5, with TRBD1 identical over 9 bases. Losses at the gene ends were 8 bases for V and 0 bases for J; bases not matched to a gene: 14. CDR1 is SNHLY and CDR2 is FYNNEI in the germline V gene. The CDR3 sequence is 18 residues long. The CDR3 nucleotides read TGTGCCAGCGGGGATCCGGGACAGGGTACCTATAGCAATCAGCCCCAGCATTTT. This gives the protein CASGDPGQGTYSNQPQHF.